The TCR beta chain described here comes from a study of OX40 agonist ivuxolimab in advanced cancers. Background for the entire study: The costimulatory receptor OX40 (CD134) was targeted by ivuxolimab, a fully human IgG2 agonistic monoclonal antibody. Peripheral TCRbeta sequencing aimed to test whether ivuxolimab altered TCR sequence diversity and caused clonal T-cell expansion. The monotherapy dose-escalation portion (N of about 50 patients) of the phase I ivuxolimab trial is reported in the paper. Intravenous ivuxolimab was administered to patients every 2 weeks at six dose levels: 0.01, 0.1, 0.3, 1.5, 3 and 10 mg/kg. Partial responses occurred in three dose-escalation patients: two with cutaneous melanoma and one with hepatocellular carcinoma. Patients were allowed to have had prior anti-PD-1, anti-PD-L1 or anti-CTLA-4 therapy, and 40% of the dose-escalation patients had previously received checkpoint inhibitors. In the dose-escalation cohort, roughly four fifths of patients were male, and the mean age was about 55 years, with a range of about 20 to 79. Of the approximately 53 patients in dose escalation, around 19 had hepatocellular carcinoma, about 15 had melanoma, 9 had renal cell carcinoma and 9 had head and neck cancer. The paper's findings and limits, for the study overall: In the 0.1-3.0 mg/kg groups, partial responders had among the lowest normalized peripheral clonal expansion, particularly in CD8+ T cells. After ivuxolimab, CD8+ T cells had more expanded clones than CD4+ T cells on average. Clonal expansion of both CD4+ and CD8+ blood T cells was observed from baseline to week 6 at doses 0.1 to 3.0 mg/kg. The antigen specificity of the clonally expanded peripheral T cells was not determined. Low levels of normalized T-cell clonal expansion were also seen in some patients who did not respond.

Genomic DNA was extracted from sorted cells for sequencing of the TCRbeta CDR3 region. The immunoSEQ Assay was used for sequencing of TCRbeta CDR3 regions. Drawn from immuneACCESS, this table holds only the in-frame rearrangements with V and J called that TCRdb kept. Clones are partly lost; checked studies trace under half to an unresolved V gene and leave the rest unexplained. The table for this sample lists 13,000 or so clones; about 85% of them were counted only once. The ten largest clonotypes hold roughly a fifth of the sample. Patients with a history of autoimmune disease or receiving systemic immunosuppression were excluded from the trial. Peripheral blood for TCR sequencing was collected from all dose cohorts at baseline, on cycle 4 day 1, and on cycle 7 day 1. The samples were drawn from a first-in-human, open-label, multicenter phase I dose-escalation trial of ivuxolimab. Adults with locally advanced or metastatic melanoma, renal cell carcinoma, hepatocellular carcinoma or head and neck squamous cell carcinoma were enrolled in the trial. Before TCR sequencing, CD4+ and CD8+ T cells were separately sorted from peripheral blood.

The CDR3 has 19 amino acids, counting the end cysteine and phenylalanine. Kept here is only the CDR3 DNA, which spans 57 bases and is read in frame from base 1. CDR1 MNHEY and CDR2 SMNVEV were looked up in the germline V gene (reference sequence). V loses 1 base of germline sequence and J loses 0 bases, and the interval between the two ends is 19 bases. Note on this clone: Its binding antigen is unknown. No much larger clone exists at a distance of one base, and base qualities are not known.

Sample: CD4+ or CD8+ T cells sorted from blood, taken in a trial of the OX40 agonist ivuxolimab. The receptor's source is an adult with an advanced solid tumor such as melanoma, head and neck, liver or kidney cancer. This chain is built from TRBV27 and TRBJ2-1, with the D call perhaps TRBD1 or TRBD2, each one matching 7 bases. CDR3 region: CASSLYGEGAARSYNEQFF. The DNA is as follows: TGTGCCAGCAGTTTATATGGGGAGGGGGCAGCCCGCTCCTACAATGAGCAGTTCTTC.